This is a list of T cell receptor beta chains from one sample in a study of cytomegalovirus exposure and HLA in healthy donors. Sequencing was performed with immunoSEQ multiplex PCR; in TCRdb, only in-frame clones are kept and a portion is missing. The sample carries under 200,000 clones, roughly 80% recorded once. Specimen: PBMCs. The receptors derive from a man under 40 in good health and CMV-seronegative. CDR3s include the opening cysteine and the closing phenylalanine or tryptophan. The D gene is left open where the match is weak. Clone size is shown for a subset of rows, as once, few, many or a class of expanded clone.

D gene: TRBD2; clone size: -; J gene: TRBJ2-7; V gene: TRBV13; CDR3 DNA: TGTGCCAGCAGCTTAGGAGCGGGAGAGGGGTACGAGCAGTACTTC; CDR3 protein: CASSLGAGEGYEQYF
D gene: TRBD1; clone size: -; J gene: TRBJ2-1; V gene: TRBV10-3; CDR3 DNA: TGTGTACAGGGGTCGCCGTTCTTC; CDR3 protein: CVQGSPFF
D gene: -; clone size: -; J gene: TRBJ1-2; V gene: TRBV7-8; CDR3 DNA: TGTGCCAGCAGCTTAGTACTGGACTATGGCTACACCTTC; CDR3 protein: CASSLVLDYGYTF
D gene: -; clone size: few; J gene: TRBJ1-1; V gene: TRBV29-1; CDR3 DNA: TGCAGCGTTGAAGTGGGGAGTACTGAAGCTTTCTTT; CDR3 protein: CSVEVGSTEAFF
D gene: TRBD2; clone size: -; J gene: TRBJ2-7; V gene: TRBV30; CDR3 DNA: TGTGCCTGGGCTCGCGGGGGGGCCTACGAGCAGTACTTC; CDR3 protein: CAWARGGAYEQYF
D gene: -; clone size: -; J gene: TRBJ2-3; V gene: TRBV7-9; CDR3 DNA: TGTGCCAGCAGCTTACGCGAGCGGACTAACACAGATACGCAGTATTTT; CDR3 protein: CASSLRERTNTDTQYF
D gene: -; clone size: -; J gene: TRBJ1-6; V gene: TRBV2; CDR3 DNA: TGTGCCAGCAGTGATAACAGGGCGCAGGGTTCACCCCTCCACTTT; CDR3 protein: CASSDNRAQGSPLHF
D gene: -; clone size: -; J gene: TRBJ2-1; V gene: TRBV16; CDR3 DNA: TGTGCCAGCAGCCCTCTGTCCTACAATGAGCAGTTCTTC; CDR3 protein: CASSPLSYNEQFF
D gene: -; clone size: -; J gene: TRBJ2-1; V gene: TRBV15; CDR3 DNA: TGTGCCACCAGCAGAGCCCCAACTAATGAGCAGTTCTTC; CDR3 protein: CATSRAPTNEQFF
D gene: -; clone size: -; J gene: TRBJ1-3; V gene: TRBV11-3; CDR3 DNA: TGTGCCAGCACCACACGGTCCCGGGACTCCTGCTCCTCTGGAAACACCATATATTTT; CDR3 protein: CASTTRSRDSCSSGNTIYF
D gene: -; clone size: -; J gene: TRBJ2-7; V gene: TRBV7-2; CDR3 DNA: TGTGCCAGCAGCTTAGTCGGCCAGGACTCCTACGAGCAGTACTTC; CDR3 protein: CASSLVGQDSYEQYF
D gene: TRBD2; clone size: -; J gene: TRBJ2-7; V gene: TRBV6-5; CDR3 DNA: TGTGCCAGCAGCTTGGGACTAGCCGCCTACGAGCAGTACTTC; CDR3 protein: CASSLGLAAYEQYF
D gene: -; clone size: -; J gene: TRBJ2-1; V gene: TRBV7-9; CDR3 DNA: TGTGCCAGCAGCTTTTGGTCCGCAGGGGGGAGAAATGAGCAGTTCTTC; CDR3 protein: CASSFWSAGGRNEQFF
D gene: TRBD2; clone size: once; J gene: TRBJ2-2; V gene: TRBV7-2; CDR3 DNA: TGTGCCAGCAGCTCGCCGGGACTAGTAGTAGCCGGGGAGCTGTTTTTT; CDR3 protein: CASSSPGLVVAGELFF
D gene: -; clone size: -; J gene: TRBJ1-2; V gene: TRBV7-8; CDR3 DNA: TGTGCCAGCAGCTTAGGGACAGTCGGCGGCTACACCTTC; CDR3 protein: CASSLGTVGGYTF
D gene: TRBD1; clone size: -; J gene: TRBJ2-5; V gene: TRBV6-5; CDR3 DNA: TGTGCCAGCAGTGAGGCAGGGGGCGGAGAGACCCAGTACTTC; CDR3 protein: CASSEAGGGETQYF
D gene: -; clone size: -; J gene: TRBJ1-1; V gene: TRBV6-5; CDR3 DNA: TGTGCCAGCAGTTTAAACGACAGGGAAGCTTTCTTT; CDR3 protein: CASSLNDREAFF
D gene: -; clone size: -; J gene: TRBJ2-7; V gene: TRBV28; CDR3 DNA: TGTGCCAGCAGTCCCTTTTACGAGCAGTACTTC; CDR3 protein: CASSPFYEQYF
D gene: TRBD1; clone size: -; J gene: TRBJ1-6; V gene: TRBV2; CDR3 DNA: TGTGCCAGCAGCGGACAGGGGGATTCACCCCTCCACTTT; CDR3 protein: CASSGQGDSPLHF
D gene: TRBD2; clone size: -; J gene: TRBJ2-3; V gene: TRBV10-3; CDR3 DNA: TGTGCCATCAGTGGCGGGGGGCCCACTACAGATACGCAGTATTTT; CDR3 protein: CAISGGGPTTDTQYF
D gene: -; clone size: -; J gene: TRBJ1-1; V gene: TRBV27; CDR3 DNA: TGTGCCAGCAGTTACCCGTCATCGGGGCGCCGGGGGACTGAAGCTTTCTTT; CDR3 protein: CASSYPSSGRRGTEAFF
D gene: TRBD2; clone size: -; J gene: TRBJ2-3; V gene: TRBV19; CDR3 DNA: TGTGCCAGTAGTACGACTAGCGGGGGGATAGATACGCAGTATTTT; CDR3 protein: CASSTTSGGIDTQYF
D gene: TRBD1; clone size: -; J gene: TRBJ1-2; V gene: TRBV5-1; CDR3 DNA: TGCGCCAGCAGCAAGGGACAGGGGAAGATTGGCTATGGCTACACCTTC; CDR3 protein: CASSKGQGKIGYGYTF
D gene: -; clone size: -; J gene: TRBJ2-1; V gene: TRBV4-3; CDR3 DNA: TGCGCCAGCAGCCCCGCGTGGAGCTCCTACAATGAGCAGTTCTTC; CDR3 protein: CASSPAWSSYNEQFF
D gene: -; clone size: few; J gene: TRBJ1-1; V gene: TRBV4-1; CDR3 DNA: TGCGCCAGCAGCCAAGTCAGAACCCGAGGGTACACTGAAGCTTTCTTT; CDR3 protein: CASSQVRTRGYTEAFF
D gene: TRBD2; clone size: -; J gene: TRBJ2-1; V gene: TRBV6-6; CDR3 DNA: TGTGCCAGCAGACCCAGCGGGACCCACAATGAGCAGTTCTTC; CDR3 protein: CASRPSGTHNEQFF
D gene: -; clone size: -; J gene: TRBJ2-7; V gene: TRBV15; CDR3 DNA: TGTGCCACCAGCAGAGATGTTGGGGGGAGAGGGGAGCAGTACTTC; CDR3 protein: CATSRDVGGRGEQYF
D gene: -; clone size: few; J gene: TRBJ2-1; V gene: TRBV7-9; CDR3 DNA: TGTGCCAGCAGCTTAGCGACGGACAGAAGCAATGAGCAGTTCTTC; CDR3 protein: CASSLATDRSNEQFF
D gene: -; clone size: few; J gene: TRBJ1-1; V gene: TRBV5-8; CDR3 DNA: TGTGCCAGCAGCCCAAGACAGACGAACACTGAAGCTTTCTTT; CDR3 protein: CASSPRQTNTEAFF
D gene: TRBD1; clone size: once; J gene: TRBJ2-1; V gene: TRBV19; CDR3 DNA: TGTGCCAGTAGTATAGGGGACAGGGGGATGGATGAGCAGTTCTTC; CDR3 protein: CASSIGDRGMDEQFF
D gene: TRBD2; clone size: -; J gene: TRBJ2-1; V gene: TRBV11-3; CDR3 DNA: TGTGCCAGCAGCTTAGCCCTAGCGGGAGTTTGGAATGAGCAGTTCTTC; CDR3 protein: CASSLALAGVWNEQFF
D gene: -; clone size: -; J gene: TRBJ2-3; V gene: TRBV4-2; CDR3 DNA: TGTGCCAGCAGCCAAGAAGTGTATGAGCGGTTCACAGATACGCAGTATTTT; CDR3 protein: CASSQEVYERFTDTQYF
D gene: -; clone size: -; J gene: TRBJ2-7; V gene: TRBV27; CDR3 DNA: TGTGCCAGCAGTTTATTACGTGGGGGGACTCCGGTTGGCTACGAGCAGTACTTC; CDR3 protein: CASSLLRGGTPVGYEQYF
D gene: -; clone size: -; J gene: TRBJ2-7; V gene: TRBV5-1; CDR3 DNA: TGCGCCAGCAGCGGACGATGGGACACACGTTACGAGCAGTACTTC; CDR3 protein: CASSGRWDTRYEQYF
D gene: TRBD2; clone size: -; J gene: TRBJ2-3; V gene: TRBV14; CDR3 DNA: TGTGCCAGCAGCCAAGAAGGGAAGACTAGCGGTGTCACAGATACGCAGTATTTT; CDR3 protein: CASSQEGKTSGVTDTQYF
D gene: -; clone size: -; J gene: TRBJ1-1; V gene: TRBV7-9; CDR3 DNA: TGTGCCAGCAGCTTAGAGTGGGTAGAGGAGACTGAAGCTTTCTTT; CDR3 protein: CASSLEWVEETEAFF
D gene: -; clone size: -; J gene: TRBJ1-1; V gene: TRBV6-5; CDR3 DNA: TGTGCCAGCACCACGGGGGGGGTGAACACTGAAGCTTTCTTT; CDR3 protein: CASTTGGVNTEAFF
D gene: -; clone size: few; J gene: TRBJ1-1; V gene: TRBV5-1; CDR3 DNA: TGCGCCAGCAGCTTGGATCCAGGGTTGACCACTGAAGCTTTCTTT; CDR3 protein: CASSLDPGLTTEAFF
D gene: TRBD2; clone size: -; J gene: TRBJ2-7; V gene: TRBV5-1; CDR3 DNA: TGCGCCAGCAGCGAGGTTGGGGGGGAGGCTAGCGGCTACGAGCAGTACTTC; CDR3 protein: CASSEVGGEASGYEQYF
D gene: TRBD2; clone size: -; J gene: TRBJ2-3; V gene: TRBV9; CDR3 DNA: TGTGCCAGCAGCTTCGCGGGGGGGAGCACAGATACGCAGTATTTT; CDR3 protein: CASSFAGGSTDTQYF
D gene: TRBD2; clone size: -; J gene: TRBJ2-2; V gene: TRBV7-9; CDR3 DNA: TGTGCCAGCAGCCTAGAGGGACTAGCGCCCGGGGAGCTGTTTTTT; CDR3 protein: CASSLEGLAPGELFF
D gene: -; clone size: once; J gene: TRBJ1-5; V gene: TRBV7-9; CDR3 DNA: TGTGCCAGCAGCTTAGCGGGGGGAAAGGAGCCCCAGCATTTT; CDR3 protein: CASSLAGGKEPQHF
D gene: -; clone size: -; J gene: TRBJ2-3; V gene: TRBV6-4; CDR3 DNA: TGTGCCAGCAAAAAGGCCGGGATGGCCACAGATACGCAGTATTTT; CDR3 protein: CASKKAGMATDTQYF
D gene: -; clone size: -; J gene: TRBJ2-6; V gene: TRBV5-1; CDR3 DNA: TGCGCCAGCAGCTTAGACACTGGGGCCAACGTCCTGACTTTC; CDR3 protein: CASSLDTGANVLTF
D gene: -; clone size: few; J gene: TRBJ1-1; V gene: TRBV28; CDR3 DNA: TGTGCCAGCAGTCTCCCATGGGAGGAGGGAGAAGAAGCTTTCTTT; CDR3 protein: CASSLPWEEGEEAFF
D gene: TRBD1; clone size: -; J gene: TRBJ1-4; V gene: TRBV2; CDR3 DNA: TGTGCCAGCAACCCGTGGGGGGTACAGGGGGCCGGGAATGAAAAACTGTTTTTT; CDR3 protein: CASNPWGVQGAGNEKLFF
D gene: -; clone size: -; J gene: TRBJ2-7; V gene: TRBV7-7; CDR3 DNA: TGTGCTAGCAGCTTGGCGGTCGGGGATTACGAGCAGTACTTC; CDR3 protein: CASSLAVGDYEQYF
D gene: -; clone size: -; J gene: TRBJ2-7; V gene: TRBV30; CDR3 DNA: TGTGCCTGGAGGGGCAGCGGAGGCGGGTCCGAGCAGTACTTC; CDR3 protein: CAWRGSGGGSEQYF
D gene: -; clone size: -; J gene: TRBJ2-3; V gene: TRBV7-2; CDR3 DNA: TGTGCCAGCAGACAAAACCCTAACCCAGCGCGGGCAGATACGCAGTATTTT; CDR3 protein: CASRQNPNPARADTQYF
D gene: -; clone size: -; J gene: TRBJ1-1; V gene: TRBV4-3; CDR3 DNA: TGCGCCAGCAGCCAAGATAGGGCGGGGAACACTGAAGCTTTCTTT; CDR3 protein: CASSQDRAGNTEAFF
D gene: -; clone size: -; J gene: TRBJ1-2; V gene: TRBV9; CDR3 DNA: TGTGCCAGCAGCGTAGGGGATAGGGGGTTTGATGGCTACACCTTC; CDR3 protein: CASSVGDRGFDGYTF
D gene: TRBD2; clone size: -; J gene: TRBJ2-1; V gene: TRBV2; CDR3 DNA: TGTGCCAGCACCCGGGGGGGCATCTACAATGAGCAGTTCTTC; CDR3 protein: CASTRGGIYNEQFF
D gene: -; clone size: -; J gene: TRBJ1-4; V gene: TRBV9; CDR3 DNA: TGTGCCAGCAGCGTAGCCAGTACAACTAATGAAAAACTGTTTTTT; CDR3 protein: CASSVASTTNEKLFF
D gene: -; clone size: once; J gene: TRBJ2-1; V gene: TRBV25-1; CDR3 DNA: TGTGCCAGCAGTAGTCAAAATAGAGGTTCCTACAATGAGCAGTTCTTC; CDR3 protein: CASSSQNRGSYNEQFF
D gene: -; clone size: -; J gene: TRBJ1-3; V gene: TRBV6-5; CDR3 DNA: TGTGCCAGCAGTCCAGGACAGCTCTCTGGAAACACCATATATTTT; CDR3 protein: CASSPGQLSGNTIYF
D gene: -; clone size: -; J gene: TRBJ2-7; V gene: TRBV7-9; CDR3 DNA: TGTGCCAGCAGCAAAGCGGTACAAGCCTACGAGCAGTACTTC; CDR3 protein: CASSKAVQAYEQYF
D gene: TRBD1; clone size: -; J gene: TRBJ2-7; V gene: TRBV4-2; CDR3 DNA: TGTGCCAGCAGCCAAGATGAGGGGGCGCGAGGCGAGCAGTACTTC; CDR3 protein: CASSQDEGARGEQYF
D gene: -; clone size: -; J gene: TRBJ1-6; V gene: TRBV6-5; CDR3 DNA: TGTGCCAGCAGTGATGGGAGTAATAATTCACCCCTCCACTTT; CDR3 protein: CASSDGSNNSPLHF
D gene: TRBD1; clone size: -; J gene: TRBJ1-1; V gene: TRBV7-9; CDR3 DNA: TGTGCCAGCAGCCCCCGACAGGGGTACACTGAAGCTTTCTTT; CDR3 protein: CASSPRQGYTEAFF
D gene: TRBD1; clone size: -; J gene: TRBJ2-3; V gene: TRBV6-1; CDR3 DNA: TGTGCCAGCCGACAGGGGCGGGATACGCAGTATTTT; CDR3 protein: CASRQGRDTQYF